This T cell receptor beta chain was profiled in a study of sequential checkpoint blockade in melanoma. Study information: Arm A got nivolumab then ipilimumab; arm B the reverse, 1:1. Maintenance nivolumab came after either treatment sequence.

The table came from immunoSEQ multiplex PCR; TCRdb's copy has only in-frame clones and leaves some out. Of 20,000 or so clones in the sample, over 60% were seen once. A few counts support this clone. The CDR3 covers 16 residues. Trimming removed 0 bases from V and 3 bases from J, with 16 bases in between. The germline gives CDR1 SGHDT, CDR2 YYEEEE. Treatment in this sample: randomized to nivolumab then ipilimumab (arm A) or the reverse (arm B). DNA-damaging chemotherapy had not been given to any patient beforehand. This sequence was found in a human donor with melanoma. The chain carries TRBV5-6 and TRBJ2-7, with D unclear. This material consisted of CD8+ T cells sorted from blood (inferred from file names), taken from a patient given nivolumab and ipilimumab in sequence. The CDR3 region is CASSLASMRQNYEQYF. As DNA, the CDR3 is TGTGCCAGCAGCTTGGCATCGATGCGACAAAACTACGAGCAGTACTTC.